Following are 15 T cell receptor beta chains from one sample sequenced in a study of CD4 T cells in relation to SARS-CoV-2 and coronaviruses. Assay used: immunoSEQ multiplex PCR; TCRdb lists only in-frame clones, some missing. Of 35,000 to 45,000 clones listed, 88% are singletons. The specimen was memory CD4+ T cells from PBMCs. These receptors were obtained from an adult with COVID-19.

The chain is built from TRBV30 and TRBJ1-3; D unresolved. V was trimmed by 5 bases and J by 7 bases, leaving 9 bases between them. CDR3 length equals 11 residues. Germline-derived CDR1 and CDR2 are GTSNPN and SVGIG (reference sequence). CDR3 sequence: CAWEPLNTIYF. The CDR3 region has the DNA TGTGCCTGGGAACCACTCAACACCATATATTTT.

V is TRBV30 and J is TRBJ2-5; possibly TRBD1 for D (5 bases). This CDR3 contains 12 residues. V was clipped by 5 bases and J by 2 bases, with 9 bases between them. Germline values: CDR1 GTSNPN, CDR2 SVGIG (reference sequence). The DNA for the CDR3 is TGTGCCTGGCGTCAGGGTCAAGAGACCCAGTACTTC. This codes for CAWRQGQETQYF.

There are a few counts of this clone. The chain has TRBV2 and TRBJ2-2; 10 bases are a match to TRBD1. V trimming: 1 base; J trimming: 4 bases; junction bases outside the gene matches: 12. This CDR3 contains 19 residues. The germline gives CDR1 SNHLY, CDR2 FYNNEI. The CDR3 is CASSEVGTGVSRGTGELFF. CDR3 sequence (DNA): TGTGCCAGCAGTGAAGTAGGGACAGGGGTCTCAAGGGGCACCGGGGAGCTGTTTTTT.

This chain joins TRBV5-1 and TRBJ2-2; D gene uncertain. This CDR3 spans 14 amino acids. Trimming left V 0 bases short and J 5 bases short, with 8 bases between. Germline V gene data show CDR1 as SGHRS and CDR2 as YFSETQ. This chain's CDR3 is CASSLEVTTGELFF. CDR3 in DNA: TGCGCCAGCAGCTTGGAGGTGACGACCGGGGAGCTGTTTTTT.

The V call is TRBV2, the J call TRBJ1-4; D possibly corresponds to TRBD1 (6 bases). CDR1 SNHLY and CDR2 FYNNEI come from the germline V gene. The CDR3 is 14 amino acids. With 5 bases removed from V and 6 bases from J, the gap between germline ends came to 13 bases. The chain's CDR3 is CASSLRDTYEKLFF. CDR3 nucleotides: TGTGCCAGCAGTCTCCGGGACACTTATGAAAAACTGTTTTTT.

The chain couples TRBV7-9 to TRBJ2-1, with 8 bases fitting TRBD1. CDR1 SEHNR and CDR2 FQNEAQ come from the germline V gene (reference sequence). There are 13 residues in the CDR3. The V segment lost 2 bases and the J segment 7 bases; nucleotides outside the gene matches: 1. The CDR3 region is CASSLQGANEQFF. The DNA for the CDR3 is TGTGCCAGCAGCTTACAGGGGGCGAATGAGCAGTTCTTC.

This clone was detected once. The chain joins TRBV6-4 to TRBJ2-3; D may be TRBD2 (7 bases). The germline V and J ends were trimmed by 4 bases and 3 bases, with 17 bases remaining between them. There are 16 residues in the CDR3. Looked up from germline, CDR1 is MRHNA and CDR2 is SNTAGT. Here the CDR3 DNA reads TGTGCCAGCAGTGCCGAGGGGGGGGCCCGTACAGATACGCAGTATTTT. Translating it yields CASSAEGGARTDTQYF.

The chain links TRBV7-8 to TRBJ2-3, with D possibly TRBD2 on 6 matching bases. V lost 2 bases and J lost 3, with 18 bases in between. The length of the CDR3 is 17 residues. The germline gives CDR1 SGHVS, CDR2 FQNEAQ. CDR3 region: CASSLLDGGDGTDTQYF. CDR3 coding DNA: TGTGCCAGCAGCTTACTGGATGGCGGGGATGGAACAGATACGCAGTATTTT.

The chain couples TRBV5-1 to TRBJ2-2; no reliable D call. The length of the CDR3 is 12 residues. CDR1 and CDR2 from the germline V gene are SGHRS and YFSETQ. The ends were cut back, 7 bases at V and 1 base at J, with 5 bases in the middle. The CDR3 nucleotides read TGCGCCAGCCAGAAGAACACCGGGGAGCTGTTTTTT. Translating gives CASQKNTGELFF. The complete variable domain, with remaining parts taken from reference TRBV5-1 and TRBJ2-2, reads KAGVTQTPRYLIKTRGQQVTLSCSPISGHRSVSWYQQTPGQGLQFLFEYFSETQRNKGNFPGRFSGRQFSNSRSEMNVSTLELGDSALYLCASQKNTGELFFGEGSRLTVL.

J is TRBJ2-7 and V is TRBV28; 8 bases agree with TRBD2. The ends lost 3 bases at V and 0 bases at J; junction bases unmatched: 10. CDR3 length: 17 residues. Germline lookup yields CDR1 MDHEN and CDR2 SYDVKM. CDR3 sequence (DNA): TGTGCCAGCAGTTTCCCGGGGCTAGCGGGTCACTCCTACGAGCAGTACTTC. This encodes CASSFPGLAGHSYEQYF.

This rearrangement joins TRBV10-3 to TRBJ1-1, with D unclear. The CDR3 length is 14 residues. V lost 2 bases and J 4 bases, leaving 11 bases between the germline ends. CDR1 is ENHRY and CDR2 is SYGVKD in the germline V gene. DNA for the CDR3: TGTGCCATCAGTGAGCTGGAATTGAGCACTGAAGCTTTCTTT. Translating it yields CAISELELSTEAFF.

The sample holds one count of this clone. The CDR3 nucleotides read TGTGCCAGCAGACCTCCGGGACAGCCGTACTACGAGCAGTACTTC. Amino acid sequence: CASRPPGQPYYEQYF. The chain employs TRBV6-5 and TRBJ2-7; 7 nucleotides line up with TRBD1. Trimming took 6 bases from V and 3 from J; bases not matched to a gene: 11. The CDR3 runs to 15 residues. Per the germline V gene, CDR1 is MNHEY and CDR2 is SVGAGI.

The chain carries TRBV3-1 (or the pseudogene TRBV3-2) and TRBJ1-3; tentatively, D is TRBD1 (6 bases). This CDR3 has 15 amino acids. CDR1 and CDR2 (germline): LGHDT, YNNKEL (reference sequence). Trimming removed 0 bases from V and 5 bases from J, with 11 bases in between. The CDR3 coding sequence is TGTGCCAGCAGCCAAGAGGGGGCTGGAAGAAACACCATATATTTT. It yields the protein CASSQEGAGRNTIYF.

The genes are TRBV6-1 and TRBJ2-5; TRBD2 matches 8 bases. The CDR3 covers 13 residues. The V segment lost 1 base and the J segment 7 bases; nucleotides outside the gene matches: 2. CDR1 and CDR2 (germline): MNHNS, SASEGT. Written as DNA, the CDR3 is TGTGCCAGCAGTGAAGTAACTAGCGGGACCCAGTACTTC. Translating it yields CASSEVTSGTQYF.

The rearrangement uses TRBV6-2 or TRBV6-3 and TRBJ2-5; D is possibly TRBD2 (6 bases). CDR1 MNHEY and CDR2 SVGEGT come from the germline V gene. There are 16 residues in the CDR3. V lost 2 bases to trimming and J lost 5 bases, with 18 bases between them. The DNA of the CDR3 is TGTGCCAGCAGTTACGGGGGGACTCCCGGGCTGGAGACCCAGTACTTC. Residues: CASSYGGTPGLETQYF.